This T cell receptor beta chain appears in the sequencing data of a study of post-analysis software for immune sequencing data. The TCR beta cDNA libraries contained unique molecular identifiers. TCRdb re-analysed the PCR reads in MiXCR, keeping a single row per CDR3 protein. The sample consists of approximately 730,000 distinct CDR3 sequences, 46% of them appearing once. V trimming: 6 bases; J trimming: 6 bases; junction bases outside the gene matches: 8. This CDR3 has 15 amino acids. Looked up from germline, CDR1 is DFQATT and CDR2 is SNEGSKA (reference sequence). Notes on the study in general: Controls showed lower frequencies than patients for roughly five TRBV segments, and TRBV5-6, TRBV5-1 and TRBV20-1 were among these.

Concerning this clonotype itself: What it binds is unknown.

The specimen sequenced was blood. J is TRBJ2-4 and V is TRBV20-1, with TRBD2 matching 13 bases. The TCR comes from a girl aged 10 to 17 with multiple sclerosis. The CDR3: CSAHSGLAGINIQYF. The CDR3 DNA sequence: TGCAGTGCCCACTCGGGACTAGCGGGAATAAACATTCAGTACTTC.